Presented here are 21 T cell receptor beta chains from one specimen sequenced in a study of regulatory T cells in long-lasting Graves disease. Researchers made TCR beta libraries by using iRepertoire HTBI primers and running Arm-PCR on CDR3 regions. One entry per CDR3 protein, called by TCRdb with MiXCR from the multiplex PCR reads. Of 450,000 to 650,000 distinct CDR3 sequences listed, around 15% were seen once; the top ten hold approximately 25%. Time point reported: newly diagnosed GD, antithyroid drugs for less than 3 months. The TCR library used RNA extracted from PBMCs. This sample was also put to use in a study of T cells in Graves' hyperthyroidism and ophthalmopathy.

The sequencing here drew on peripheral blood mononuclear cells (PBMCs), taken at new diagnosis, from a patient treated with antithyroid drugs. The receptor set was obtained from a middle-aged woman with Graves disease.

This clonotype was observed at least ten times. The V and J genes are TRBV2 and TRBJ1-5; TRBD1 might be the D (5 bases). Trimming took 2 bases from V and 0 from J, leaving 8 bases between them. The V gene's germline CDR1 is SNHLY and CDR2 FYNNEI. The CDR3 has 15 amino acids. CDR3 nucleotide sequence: TGTGCCAGCAGTGAATTGACAGTTAGCAATCAGCCCCAGCATTTT. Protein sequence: CASSELTVSNQPQHF.

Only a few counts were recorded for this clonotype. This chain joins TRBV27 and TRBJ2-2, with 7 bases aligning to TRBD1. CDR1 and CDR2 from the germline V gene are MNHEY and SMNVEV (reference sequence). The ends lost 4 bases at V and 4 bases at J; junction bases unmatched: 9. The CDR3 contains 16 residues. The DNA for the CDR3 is TGTGCCAGCAGTTACACACAGGGGTTCTTCACCGGGGAGCTGTTTTTT. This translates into CASSYTQGFFTGELFF.

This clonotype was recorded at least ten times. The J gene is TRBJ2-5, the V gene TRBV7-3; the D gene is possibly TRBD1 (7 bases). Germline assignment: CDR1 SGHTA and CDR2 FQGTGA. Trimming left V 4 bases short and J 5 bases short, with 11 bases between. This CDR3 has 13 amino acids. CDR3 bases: TGTGCCAGCAGCTCATCAGGGGGGGAGACCCAGTACTTC. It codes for CASSSSGGETQYF.

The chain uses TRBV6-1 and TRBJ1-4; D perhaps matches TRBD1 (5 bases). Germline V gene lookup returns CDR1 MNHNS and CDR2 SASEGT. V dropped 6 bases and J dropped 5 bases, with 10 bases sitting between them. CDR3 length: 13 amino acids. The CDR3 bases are TGTGCCAGCAGCTTAGGGGAAAATGAAAAACTGTTTTTT. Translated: CASSLGENEKLFF.

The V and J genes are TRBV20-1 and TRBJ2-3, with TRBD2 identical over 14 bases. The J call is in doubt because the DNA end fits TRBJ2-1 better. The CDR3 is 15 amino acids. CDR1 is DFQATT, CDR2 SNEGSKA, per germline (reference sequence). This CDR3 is CSATSGGASYNEQFF. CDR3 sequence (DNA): TGCAGTGCGACTAGCGGGGGGGCCTCCTACAATGAGCAGTTCTTC.

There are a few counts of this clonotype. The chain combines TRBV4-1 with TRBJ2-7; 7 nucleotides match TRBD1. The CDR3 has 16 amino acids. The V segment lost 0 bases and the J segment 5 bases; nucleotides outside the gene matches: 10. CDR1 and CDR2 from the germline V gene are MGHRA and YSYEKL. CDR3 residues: CASSQEFRGREDEQYF. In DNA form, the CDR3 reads TGCGCCAGCAGCCAAGAGTTTAGGGGGCGCGAGGACGAGCAGTACTTC.

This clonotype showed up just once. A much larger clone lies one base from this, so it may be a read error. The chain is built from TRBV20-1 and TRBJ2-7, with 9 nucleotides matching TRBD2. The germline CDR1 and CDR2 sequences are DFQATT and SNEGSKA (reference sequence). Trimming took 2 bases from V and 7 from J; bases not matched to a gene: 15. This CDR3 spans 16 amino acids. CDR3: CSARSPTSGLYNEQYF. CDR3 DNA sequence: TGCAGTGCTAGATCTCCTACTAGCGGGCTCTACAATGAGCAGTACTTC.

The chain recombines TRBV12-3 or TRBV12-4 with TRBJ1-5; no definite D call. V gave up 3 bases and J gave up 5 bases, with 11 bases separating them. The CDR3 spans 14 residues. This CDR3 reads CASSFKRVYQPQHF. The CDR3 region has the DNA TGTGCCAGCAGTTTCAAGAGGGTCTATCAGCCCCAGCATTTT.

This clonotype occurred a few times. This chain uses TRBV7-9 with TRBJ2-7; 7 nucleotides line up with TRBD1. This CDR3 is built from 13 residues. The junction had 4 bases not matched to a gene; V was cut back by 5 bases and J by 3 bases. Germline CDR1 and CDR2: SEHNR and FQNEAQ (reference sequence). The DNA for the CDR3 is TGTGCCAGCAGCCATACAGGGGACTACGAGCAGTACTTC. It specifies CASSHTGDYEQYF.

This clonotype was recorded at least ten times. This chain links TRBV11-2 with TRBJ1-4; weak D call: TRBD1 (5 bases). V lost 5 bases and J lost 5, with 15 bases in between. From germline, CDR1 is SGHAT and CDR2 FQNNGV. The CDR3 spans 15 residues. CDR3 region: CASSPYAGQNEKLFF. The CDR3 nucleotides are TGTGCCAGCAGCCCTTACGCGGGGCAAAATGAAAAACTGTTTTTT. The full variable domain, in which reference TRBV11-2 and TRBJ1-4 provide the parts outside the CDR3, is EAGVAQSPRYKIIEKRQSVAFWCNPISGHATLYWYQQILGQGPKLLIQFQNNGVVDDSQLPKDRFSAERLKGVDSTLKIQPAKLEDSAVYLCASSPYAGQNEKLFFGSGTQLSVL.

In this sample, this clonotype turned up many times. The CDR3 nucleotides read TGTGCCAGCAGCAGCCGGACAGGGTACAATGAAAAACTGTTTTTT. This translates into CASSSRTGYNEKLFF. The chain links TRBV11-3 to TRBJ1-4; 8 bases are a match to TRBD1. The length of the CDR3 is 15 residues. CDR1 is SGHNT, CDR2 YENEEA, per germline. Losses at the gene ends were 5 bases for V and 5 bases for J; bases not matched to a gene: 7.

The DNA of the CDR3 is TGTGCCAGCAGCGCTCGGACAGGGGGAGAGACCCAGTACTTC. It encodes CASSARTGGETQYF. V and J are TRBV13 and TRBJ2-5, with 10 bases matching TRBD1. Germline CDR1 PRHDT, CDR2 FYEKMQ (reference sequence). This CDR3 has 14 amino acids. The V segment lost 5 bases and the J segment 4 bases; nucleotides outside the gene matches: 4. The variable domain in full, completed from reference TRBV13 and TRBJ2-5, reads AAGVIQSPRHLIKEKRETATLKCYPIPRHDTVYWYQQGPGQDPQFLISFYEKMQSDKGSIPDRFSAQQFSDYHSELNMSSLELGDSALYFCASSARTGGETQYFGPGTRLLVL.

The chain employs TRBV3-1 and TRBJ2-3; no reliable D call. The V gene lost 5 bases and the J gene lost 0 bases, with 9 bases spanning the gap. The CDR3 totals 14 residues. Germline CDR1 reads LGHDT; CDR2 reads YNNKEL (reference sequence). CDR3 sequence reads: CASSVTLSTDTQYF. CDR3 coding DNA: TGTGCCAGCAGCGTGACTCTCAGCACAGATACGCAGTATTTT.

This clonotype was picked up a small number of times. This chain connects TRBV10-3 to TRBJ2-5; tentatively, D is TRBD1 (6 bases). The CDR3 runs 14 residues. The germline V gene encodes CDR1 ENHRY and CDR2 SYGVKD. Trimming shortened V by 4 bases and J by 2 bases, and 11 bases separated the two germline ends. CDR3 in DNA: TGTGCCATCAGTGGTTTAGGACAGCAAGAGACCCAGTACTTC. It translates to CAISGLGQQETQYF.

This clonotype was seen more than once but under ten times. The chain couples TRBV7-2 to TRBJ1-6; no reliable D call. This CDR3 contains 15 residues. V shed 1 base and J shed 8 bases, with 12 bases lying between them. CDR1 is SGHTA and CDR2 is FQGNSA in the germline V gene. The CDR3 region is CASSLGAGSYSPLHF. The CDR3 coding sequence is TGTGCCAGCAGCTTAGGTGCAGGATCTTATTCACCCCTCCACTTT.

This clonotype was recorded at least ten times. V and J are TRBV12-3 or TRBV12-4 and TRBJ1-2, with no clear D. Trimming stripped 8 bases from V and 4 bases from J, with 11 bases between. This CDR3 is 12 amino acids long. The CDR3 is CASRAVSYGYTF. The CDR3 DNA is TGTGCCAGCCGGGCAGTTAGCTATGGCTACACCTTC.

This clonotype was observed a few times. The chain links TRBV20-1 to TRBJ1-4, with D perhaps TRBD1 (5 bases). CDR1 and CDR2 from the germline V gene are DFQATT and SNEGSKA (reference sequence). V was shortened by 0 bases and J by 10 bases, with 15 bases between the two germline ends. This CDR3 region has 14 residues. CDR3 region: CSARDAAPGRKLFF. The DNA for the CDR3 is TGCAGTGCTAGAGATGCGGCCCCAGGGCGAAAACTGTTTTTT.

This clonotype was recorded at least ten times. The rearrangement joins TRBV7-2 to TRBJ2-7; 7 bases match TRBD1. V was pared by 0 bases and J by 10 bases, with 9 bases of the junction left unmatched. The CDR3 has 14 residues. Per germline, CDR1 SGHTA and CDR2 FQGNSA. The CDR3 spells CASSLAPDRADQYF. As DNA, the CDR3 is TGTGCCAGCAGCTTAGCACCCGACAGGGCCGATCAGTACTTC.

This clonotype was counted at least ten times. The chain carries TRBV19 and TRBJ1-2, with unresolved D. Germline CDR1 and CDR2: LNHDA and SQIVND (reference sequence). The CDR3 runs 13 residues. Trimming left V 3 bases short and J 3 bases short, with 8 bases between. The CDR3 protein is CASSIGRDYGYTF. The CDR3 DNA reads TGTGCCAGTAGTATCGGCAGAGACTATGGCTACACCTTC.

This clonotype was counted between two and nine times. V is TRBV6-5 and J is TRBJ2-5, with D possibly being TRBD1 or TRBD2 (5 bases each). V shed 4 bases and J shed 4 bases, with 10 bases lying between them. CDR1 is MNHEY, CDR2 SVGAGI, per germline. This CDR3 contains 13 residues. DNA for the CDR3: TGTGCCAGCAGTTGGCCAGGGACAGAGACCCAGTACTTC. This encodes CASSWPGTETQYF.

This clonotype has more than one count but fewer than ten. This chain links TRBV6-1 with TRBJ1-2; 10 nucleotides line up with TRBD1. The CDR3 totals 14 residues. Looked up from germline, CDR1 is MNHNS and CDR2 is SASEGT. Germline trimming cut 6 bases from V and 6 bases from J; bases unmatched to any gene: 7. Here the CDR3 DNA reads TGTGCCAGCAGCACCATCGGGACAGGGGATGGCTACACCTTC. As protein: CASSTIGTGDGYTF.